This TCR beta chain was recorded in a study of neurological immune-mediated disorders. Synthesis of cDNA was carried out by template-switch 5'RACE. The reaction used 10-nucleotide random UMIs. TCRdb reprocessed the 5' RACE reads with MiXCR, giving one entry per CDR3 protein. Of approximately 48,000 distinct CDR3 sequences listed, roughly 15% were seen once; the top ten hold approximately 4%. After removal of 6 bases from V and 0 bases from J, the junction contained 4 bases not matched to a gene. CDR3 length: 15 amino acids. Germline V gene data show CDR1 as MDHEN and CDR2 as SYDVKM. Healthy controls were blood bank volunteers in Maryland, USA.

The TCR comes from a man aged 55 to 70 in good health. The gene calls are TRBV28 and TRBJ2-5, with 10 bases aligning to TRBD2. Sample: PBMCs. This chain's CDR3 is CASRSGLAYQETQYF. The DNA for the CDR3 is TGTGCCAGCAGATCGGGACTAGCGTACCAAGAGACCCAGTACTTC.